These T cell receptor beta chains were read from a single sample in a study of shared clonotypes between healthy human individuals. The assay was immunoSEQ multiplex PCR, and TCRdb's table has in-frame clones only and misses some. The sample lists 550,000 to 850,000 clones, 72% occurring once. The sequenced sample consisted of memory CD4+ T cells sorted from blood. Every receptor here comes from a woman between 25 and 40 years old in good health. The CDR3 runs from the conserved cysteine through the conserved F or W. Each record gives: V gene, CDR3 protein.

V: TRBV15
CDR3: CATSREGRYEQYF

V: TRBV15
CDR3: CATSRDRGSTEAFF

V: TRBV28
CDR3: CASSLYPWTGYSVNTEAFF

V: TRBV19
CDR3: CASSSPTRAAEAFF

V: TRBV6-6
CDR3: CASSENYNEQFF

V: TRBV30
CDR3: CAWTLGHQNTEAFF

V: TRBV7-3
CDR3: CASSLGSGPGANVLTF

V: TRBV2
CDR3: CAKLNTGELFF

V: TRBV5-4
CDR3: CASSLKVTEEETQYF

V: TRBV23-1
CDR3: CASSQSRVGTASYSNQPQHF

V: TRBV7-8
CDR3: CASRQGGVDDQPQHF

V: TRBV5-6
CDR3: CASSLGGGRSTEAFF

V: TRBV19
CDR3: CASSKAAYGYTF

V: TRBV7-9
CDR3: CASSLDTGEGYTF

V: TRBV5-5
CDR3: CASSPAQGIANEKLFF

V: TRBV7-8
CDR3: CASSQTRGEQFF

V: TRBV23-1
CDR3: CASSLPTSGRGTDTQYF

V: TRBV30
CDR3: CAWSHPGLAGVKRLEDTQYF

V: TRBV5-1
CDR3: CASSLEVSGISEQFF

V: TRBV28
CDR3: CASSLPKSLAGDETQYF

V: TRBV28
CDR3: CASSLWAGRTNTEAFF

V: TRBV6-5
CDR3: CASSYQRDVGAFF

V: TRBV9
CDR3: CASSYGGPGEQYF

V: TRBV2
CDR3: CASRDGGYTIYF

V: TRBV27
CDR3: CASTPRGGISYNEQFF

V: TRBV19
CDR3: CASNSGDVNTGELFF

V: TRBV27
CDR3: CASSFRWTAVTYGYTF

V: TRBV29-1
CDR3: CSVAQDSYEQYF

V: TRBV6-5
CDR3: CASRKQGGFGYTF

V: TRBV5-1
CDR3: CASSLGTGGLEQYF

V: TRBV5-1
CDR3: CASTQGAGQTETQYF

V: TRBV6-5
CDR3: CASRPGTGGTYGYTF

V: TRBV5-1
CDR3: CASSFGTGGRETQYF

V: TRBV15
CDR3: CATSSAWTSGQETQYF

V: TRBV4-1
CDR3: CASSPRGRDSPLHF

V: TRBV5-1
CDR3: CASSNHLNSYEQYF

V: TRBV15
CDR3: CATSRGDRGFNEKLFF

V: TRBV2
CDR3: CASLAGGSDTQYF

V: TRBV28
CDR3: CASTKIAGGPWEQYF

V: TRBV11-2
CDR3: CASSLVGGAKTPYGYTF

V: TRBV28
CDR3: CASSSHRGIGTEAFF

V: TRBV28
CDR3: CASSPRLRGYEQYF

V: TRBV5-6
CDR3: CASSLRRAGLQETQYF

V: TRBV7-9
CDR3: CASSLANLKNNEQFF

V: TRBV18
CDR3: CASSPLNSRSEAFF

V: TRBV19
CDR3: CASSLKREGYEQYF

V: TRBV9
CDR3: CASSVRLRGHEQFF

V: TRBV5-6
CDR3: CASSLLDRGNTEAFF

V: TRBV6-1
CDR3: CASALSWEQYF

V: TRBV19
CDR3: CASSAGPTGRGGYTF

V: TRBV28
CDR3: CASSWTWGYEQYF

V: TRBV19
CDR3: CASNIRAQPQHF

V: TRBV28
CDR3: CASSLRLAGAYEQYF

V: TRBV7-3
CDR3: CASSLGGQGNTGELFF

V: TRBV7-3
CDR3: CASSVDWGAYNEQFF

V: TRBV28
CDR3: CASTRQGTNYGYTF

V: TRBV2
CDR3: CASSQKETQYF

V: TRBV18
CDR3: CASSPPPFTGNTIYF

V: TRBV4-2
CDR3: CASSQDFVDGKAYEQYF